Shown below are 27 T cell receptor beta chains from a single sample sequenced in a study of regulatory T cells in long-lasting Graves disease. Described time point: newly diagnosed GD, antithyroid drugs for less than 3 months. Extracted PBMC RNA gave rise to the TCR library. Combining iRepertoire HTBI primers with Arm-PCR of CDR3 regions, the authors built TCR beta libraries. In TCRdb, the multiplex PCR reads were re-called with MiXCR into one record per CDR3 protein. The sample lists about 540,000 distinct CDR3 sequences; 13% were seen once. This same sample was also part of a study on T cells in Graves' hyperthyroidism and ophthalmopathy.

Sequencing used peripheral blood mononuclear cells (PBMCs), obtained at new diagnosis, from a patient treated with antithyroid drugs. Receptors were obtained from a man aged 25-40 years with Graves disease.

This clonotype was found many times. The V gene is TRBV24-1, the J gene TRBJ2-2, with D perhaps matching TRBD1 (5 bases). Deletions cut 7 bases from V and 6 bases from J, with 14 bases between. This CDR3 has 14 amino acids. Germline CDR1 KGHDR, CDR2 SFDVKD. The CDR3 nucleotides are TGTGCCACCAGCGTGAGACAGCCATCCGGGGAGCTGTTTTTT. This translates into CATSVRQPSGELFF.

To note about this clonotype: A much larger clone differs by one base, so this may be a read error. The chain joins TRBV18 to TRBJ2-1; a weak D match, TRBD2 (5 bases). This CDR3 is built from 14 residues. Germline V lookup: CDR1 KGHSH, CDR2 LQKENI. The CDR3 loop is CASSPYGVYNEEFF. The CDR3 coding sequence is TGTGCCAGCTCACCTTACGGGGTTTACAATGAGGAGTTCTTC.

This clonotype was found many times. The rearrangement joins TRBV6-1 to TRBJ1-1; no definite D call. The CDR3 has 12 amino acids. Germline V gives CDR1 MNHNS, CDR2 SASEGT. Trimming cost V 4 bases and J 2 bases, with 5 bases left between them. The CDR3 DNA sequence: TGTGCCAGCAGTGCATACAACACTGAAGCTTTCTTT. It yields the protein CASSAYNTEAFF.

The sample holds many counts of this clonotype. J is TRBJ2-1 and V is TRBV2, with TRBD2 matching over 10 bases. Per the germline V gene, CDR1 is SNHLY and CDR2 is FYNNEI. The CDR3 is made up of 14 amino acids. V shed 11 bases, J shed 6 bases, and the junction held 10 bases outside the gene matches. The CDR3 nucleotides read TGTGCCGAGGGGGAGACTAGCGGGTCCAATGAGCAGTTCTTC. This encodes CAEGETSGSNEQFF. Full variable domain (rest looked up from reference TRBV2 and TRBJ2-1): EPEVTQTPSHQVTQMGQEVILRCVPISNHLYFYWYRQILGQKVEFLVSFYNNEISEKSEIFDDQFSVERPDGSNFTLKIRSTKLEDSAMYFCAEGETSGSNEQFFGPGTRLTVL.

This clonotype was recorded once. This may be a read error, as it is one base from a much larger clone. Since the CDR3 does not end with the conserved phenylalanine or tryptophan, this likely comes from a read error. CDR3 sequence (DNA): TGTGCCAGCAGCCAAGAAGCGAACGTTCGGAATGAGCAGTTCTCC. Translated: CASSQEANVRNEQFS. This sequence joins TRBV14 and TRBJ2-5, with D hard to call. The DNA end lines up better with TRBJ2-1; the J call may be wrong. From germline, CDR1 is SGHDN and CDR2 FVKESK. The CDR3 has 15 amino acids.

This clonotype has a count of ten or more. The V gene is TRBV7-9, the J gene TRBJ1-2; 10 nucleotides match TRBD1. J gave up 8 bases and V 5 bases, and 5 bases lay outside the gene matches. The CDR3 length is 13 residues. The V gene's germline CDR1 is SEHNR and CDR2 FQNEAQ (reference sequence). The CDR3 coding sequence is TGTGCCAGCAGCACGGGACAGGGGCTCGGCTACACCTTC. Amino acid sequence: CASSTGQGLGYTF.

The CDR3 nucleotides are TGTGCCAGCAGTAAGGCTAGAGATACGCAGTATTTT. Translating it yields CASSKARDTQYF. The chain carries TRBV6-2 or TRBV6-3 and TRBJ2-3; D not resolved. Trimming stripped 5 bases from V and 5 bases from J, with 8 bases between. The CDR3 runs 12 residues. Germline V CDR1 and CDR2: MNHEY, SVGEGT.

The V and J genes are TRBV20-1 and TRBJ2-1; TRBD2 matches at 7 bases. CDR1 and CDR2 (germline): DFQATT, SNEGSKA (reference sequence). The CDR3 length is 13 residues. After removal of 3 bases from V and 9 bases from J, the junction contained 8 bases not matched to a gene. The CDR3 DNA reads TGCAGTGCTAGCGTCCTTCCGGGGGGTGAGCAGTTCTTC. Amino acid sequence: CSASVLPGGEQFF.

This clonotype was seen ten or more times. The chain is built from TRBV20-1 and TRBJ2-2; the D gene is possibly TRBD1 (5 bases). The germline V gene encodes CDR1 DFQATT and CDR2 SNEGSKA (reference sequence). Trimming shortened V by 2 bases and J by 6 bases, and 7 bases separated the two germline ends. This CDR3 has 12 amino acids. CDR3 DNA: TGCAGTGCTAGAAAGACAGCCGGGGAGCTGTTTTTT. Its protein product is CSARKTAGELFF.

The genes are TRBV6-5 and TRBJ2-7, with no clear D. Trimming cost V 4 bases and J 2 bases, with 12 bases left between them. The CDR3 totals 14 residues. Germline values: CDR1 MNHEY, CDR2 SVGAGI. CDR3 in amino acids: CASSFSGPPYEQYF. The CDR3 nucleotides read TGTGCCAGCAGTTTTTCCGGGCCGCCCTACGAGCAGTACTTC.

This clonotype was observed many times. The chain recombines TRBV12-3 or TRBV12-4 with TRBJ2-1, with TRBD2 identical over 8 bases. The CDR3 runs to 16 residues. Trimming cost V 2 bases and J 0 bases; bases outside gene matches: 3. CDR3 in amino acids: CASSLRAGGSYNEQFF. Here the CDR3 DNA reads TGTGCCAGCAGTTTAAGGGCGGGAGGCTCCTACAATGAGCAGTTCTTC.

This clonotype was counted ten times or more. This chain links TRBV6-5 with TRBJ1-1; D ambiguous. Germline lookup yields CDR1 MNHEY and CDR2 SVGAGI. There are 14 residues in the CDR3. Deletions cut 4 bases from V and 0 bases from J, with 9 bases between. The CDR3, as DNA: TGTGCCAGCAGTTGGGAACGCCTGAACACTGAAGCTTTCTTT. Protein product: CASSWERLNTEAFF.

This clonotype was found many times. The chain uses TRBV5-1 and TRBJ2-7, with 7 bases lining up with TRBD1. Germline CDR1 is SGHRS and CDR2 is YFSETQ. Trimming cost V 4 bases and J 2 bases; bases outside gene matches: 6. CDR3 length equals 14 residues. Here the CDR3 DNA reads TGCGCCAGCAGCATAGGGACAGTCACCTACGAGCAGTACTTC. Translated, it gives CASSIGTVTYEQYF.

This clonotype has just a few counts. In nucleotides, the CDR3 is TGTGCCAGCAGCTTGTGGGGACCGGCGGAACTAGCGGGAGAGGACACCGGGGAGCTGTTTTTT. Its protein is CASSLWGPAELAGEDTGELFF. This sequence joins TRBV5-4 and TRBJ2-2; the match to TRBD2 covers 11 bases. The V segment lost 1 base and the J segment 3 bases; nucleotides outside the gene matches: 17. CDR3 length: 21 residues. CDR1 SGHNT and CDR2 YYREEE come from the germline V gene (reference sequence).

In the case of this clonotype: Since a far larger clone is one base different, this is likely a read error. The rearrangement uses TRBV7-3 and TRBJ2-7; D gene ambiguous. Germline values: CDR1 SGHTA, CDR2 FQGTGA. The CDR3 is made up of 12 amino acids. CDR3 in DNA: TGTGCCAGCAGCCCGCCCACGGGTAGGACGCACTTC. This sequence encodes CASSPPTGRTHF.

This clonotype was recorded many times. The chain uses TRBV24-1 and TRBJ2-3, with D maybe TRBD1 (5 bases). V dropped 4 bases and J dropped 4 bases, with 11 bases sitting between them. The CDR3 is made up of 14 amino acids. Germline V lookup: CDR1 KGHDR, CDR2 SFDVKD. The CDR3 reads CATSDLGHPDTQYF. For the CDR3, the DNA is TGTGCCACCAGTGACCTAGGACACCCAGATACGCAGTATTTT.

In its sample, this clonotype was seen many times. The chain joins TRBV2 to TRBJ1-1; TRBD1 aligns across 7 bases. Germline lookup yields CDR1 SNHLY and CDR2 FYNNEI. The CDR3 runs 15 residues. V lost 6 bases to trimming and J lost 0 bases; unmatched junction nucleotides: 7. In DNA form, the CDR3 reads TGTGCCAGCAGGGCTAGGACAGGCATGAACACTGAAGCTTTCTTT. This sequence encodes CASRARTGMNTEAFF.

This clonotype was detected a few times. A much bigger clone sits one base away, suggesting this may be a read error. The V gene is TRBV2, the J gene TRBJ2-1; the match to TRBD2 covers 8 bases. CDR1 SNHLY and CDR2 FYNNEI come from the germline V gene. This CDR3 region has 15 residues. CDR3 nucleotide sequence: TGTACCACCGGAGCGGGAGCCTCTATCGACAATGAGCAGTTCTTC. Translation gives CTTGAGASIDNEQFF.

The sample holds many counts of this clonotype. The rearrangement joins TRBV30 to TRBJ2-5; D is ambiguous. There are 17 residues in the CDR3. Trimming took off 4 bases at V and 5 bases at J, with 26 bases between the two ends. Germline loops: CDR1 GTSNPN, CDR2 SVGIG (reference sequence). CDR3 nucleotide sequence: TGTGCCTGGACCATGGCCCCTGGCGATTCCCCCGAGGAGACCCAGTACTTC. It translates to CAWTMAPGDSPEETQYF.

This clonotype was counted only a few times. The chain joins TRBV7-2 to TRBJ1-5, with D tentatively TRBD1 (5 bases). Looked up from germline, CDR1 is SGHTA and CDR2 is FQGNSA. V lost 6 bases and J lost 4, with 10 bases in between. This CDR3 region has 13 residues. CDR3 coding DNA: TGTGCCAGCAGGGGGACGGTTAATCAGCCCCAGCATTTT. Its translation: CASRGTVNQPQHF.

Only a few counts were recorded for this clonotype. This rearrangement joins TRBV7-2 to TRBJ1-6; TRBD1 matches 8 bases. The length of the CDR3 is 15 residues. V lost 5 bases and J lost 7; bases outside the gene matches: 7. The germline V gene encodes CDR1 SGHTA and CDR2 FQGNSA. The CDR3: CASSPQGVTNSPLHF. DNA of the CDR3: TGTGCCAGCAGCCCACAGGGGGTGACAAATTCACCCCTCCACTTT.

The sample holds many counts of this clonotype. The chain recombines TRBV29-1 with TRBJ2-3; no clear D gene. The germline CDR1 and CDR2 sequences are SQVTM and ANQGSEA. There are 16 residues in the CDR3. V lost 4 bases to trimming and J lost 6 bases, with 23 bases between them. CDR3 residues: CSVASRTTVALDTQYF. The CDR3 DNA sequence: TGCAGCGTTGCGAGCCGCACGACGGTCGCCTTGGATACGCAGTATTTT.

This clonotype has ten or more counts. The rearrangement links TRBV29-1 to TRBJ2-5; 9 bases fit TRBD2. Trimming removed 0 bases from V and 5 bases from J; junction bases left unmatched: 4. Germline V gene data show CDR1 as SQVTM and CDR2 as ANQGSEA. The CDR3 runs 14 residues. CDR3: CSVEEGLASETQYF. CDR3 nucleotides: TGCAGCGTTGAAGAGGGACTAGCAAGCGAGACCCAGTACTTC.

Written as DNA, the CDR3 is TGTGCCAGTAGTATTGGACAGGAGTATGCTCAGCCCCAGCATTTT. It is translated as CASSIGQEYAQPQHF. The chain joins TRBV19 to TRBJ1-5; 7 bases agree with TRBD1. Germline CDR1 is LNHDA and CDR2 is SQIVND (reference sequence). V shed 3 bases and J 6 bases; nucleotides not matched to a gene: 8. The CDR3 contains 15 residues.

As for this clonotype: A single base separates this from a much larger clone, so it may be a read error. The gene calls are TRBV7-2 and TRBJ2-3, with 11 bases that match TRBD2. The better agreement between TRBJ2-7 and the DNA end casts doubt on the J call. CDR1 SGHTA and CDR2 FQGNSA come from the germline V gene. This CDR3 spans 14 amino acids. This chain's CDR3 is CASGYGSSGREQYF. As DNA, the CDR3 is TGTGCCAGCGGCTACGGATCTAGCGGGAGGGAGCAGTACTTC.

V gene TRBV12-3 or TRBV12-4 combines with J gene TRBJ1-1; D gene ambiguous. V shed 6 bases and J shed 7 bases, with 12 bases lying between them. CDR3 length: 12 residues. CDR3 loop: CASSPLVSEAFF. DNA for the CDR3: TGTGCCAGCAGCCCCCTGGTTAGTGAAGCTTTCTTT.

The chain combines TRBV18 with TRBJ2-3; no firm D call. Germline CDR1 KGHSH, CDR2 LQKENI. V lost 4 bases and J lost 2, with 10 bases in between. The CDR3 is 14 amino acids. The CDR3 DNA follows: TGTGCCAGCTCACGCGAAATCTACACAGATACGCAGTATTTT. Amino acids: CASSREIYTDTQYF.